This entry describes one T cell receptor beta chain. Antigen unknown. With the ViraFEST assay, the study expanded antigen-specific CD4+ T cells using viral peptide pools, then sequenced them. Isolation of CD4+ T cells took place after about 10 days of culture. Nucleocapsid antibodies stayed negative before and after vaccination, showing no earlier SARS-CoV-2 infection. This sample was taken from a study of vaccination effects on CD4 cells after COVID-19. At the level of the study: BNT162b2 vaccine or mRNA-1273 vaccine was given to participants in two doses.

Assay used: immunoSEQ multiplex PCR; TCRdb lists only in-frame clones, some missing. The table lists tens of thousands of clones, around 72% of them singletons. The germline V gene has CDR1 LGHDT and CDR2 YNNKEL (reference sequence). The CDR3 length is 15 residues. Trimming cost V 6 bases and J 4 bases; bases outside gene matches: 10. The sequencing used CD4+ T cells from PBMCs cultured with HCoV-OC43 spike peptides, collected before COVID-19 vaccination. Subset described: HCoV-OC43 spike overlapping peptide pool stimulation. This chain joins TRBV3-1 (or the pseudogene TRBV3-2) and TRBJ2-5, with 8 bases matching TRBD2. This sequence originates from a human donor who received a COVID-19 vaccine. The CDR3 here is CASRSSGPRGETQYF. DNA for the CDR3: TGTGCCAGCAGATCTAGCGGGCCCAGGGGAGAGACCCAGTACTTC.